Shown below are 22 T cell receptor beta chains from a single sample sequenced in a study of shared clonotypes between healthy human individuals. The protocol was immunoSEQ multiplex PCR, while the TCRdb copy is restricted to in-frame clones and leaves out a portion. This table holds 740,000 or so clones, around four fifths found once. Specimen: memory CD4+ T cells sorted from blood. Subset denoted: CD45RA-negative fraction. These receptors were obtained from a woman in her twenties or thirties in good health.

The chain uses TRBV6-5 and TRBJ2-2; 10 bases line up with TRBD2. CDR1 is MNHEY and CDR2 is SVGAGI in the germline V gene. CDR3 length equals 16 residues. Losses at the gene ends were 2 bases for V and 7 bases for J; bases not matched to a gene: 7. CDR3 in DNA: TGTGCCAGCAGTTACGAGATAGCGGGAGGTGACGGGGAGCTGTTTTTT. Encoded protein: CASSYEIAGGDGELFF.

The V and J genes are TRBV6-4 and TRBJ2-1; D is undetermined. From germline, CDR1 is MRHNA and CDR2 SNTAGT. This CDR3 has 13 residues. Trimming removed 2 bases at V and 4 bases at J, with 6 bases between. The CDR3: CASSDDQYNEQFF. The DNA of the CDR3 is TGTGCCAGCAGTGACGACCAGTACAATGAGCAGTTCTTC.

This clone was seen more than once but under ten times. The chain recombines TRBV10-3 with TRBJ2-7; tentatively, D is TRBD1 or TRBD2 (5 bases each). V gave up 9 bases and J gave up 7 bases, with 13 bases separating them. The CDR3 runs 11 residues. CDR1 ENHRY and CDR2 SYGVKD come from the germline V gene. CDR3 loop: CAMGTANEQYF. DNA of the CDR3: TGTGCCATGGGGACGGCGAATGAGCAGTACTTC.

V gene TRBV5-8 combines with J gene TRBJ1-5; D might be TRBD1 (5 bases). CDR1 and CDR2 from the germline V gene are SGHTS and YDEGEE. The germline V and J ends were trimmed by 5 bases and 3 bases, with 15 bases remaining between them. This CDR3 has 15 amino acids. This chain's CDR3 is CASSSGTDFNQPQHF. As DNA, the CDR3 is TGTGCCAGCAGTTCCGGGACGGACTTCAATCAGCCCCAGCATTTT.

There are many counts of this clone. V gene TRBV5-1 combines with J gene TRBJ1-1, with TRBD1 matching 10 bases. This CDR3 has 17 amino acids. Germline V lookup: CDR1 SGHRS, CDR2 YFSETQ. Trimming took 5 bases from V and 0 from J; bases not matched to a gene: 10. CDR3 in amino acids: CASRPGTGAAMNTEAFF. The CDR3 nucleotides read TGCGCCAGCAGACCAGGGACAGGGGCAGCCATGAACACTGAAGCTTTCTTT.

V and J are TRBV28 and TRBJ2-3, with 14 bases matching TRBD2. The germline V gene has CDR1 MDHEN and CDR2 SYDVKM. The CDR3 totals 17 residues. V shed 5 bases and J 2 bases; nucleotides not matched to a gene: 6. DNA for the CDR3: TGTGCCAGCAGTAAACGGACTAGCGGGAGGACCACAGATACGCAGTATTTT. Translating gives CASSKRTSGRTTDTQYF.

The chain carries TRBV5-4 and TRBJ2-6; D may be TRBD2 (6 bases). Germline lookup yields CDR1 SGHNT and CDR2 YYREEE (reference sequence). This CDR3 has 17 amino acids. V was pared by 4 bases and J by 4 bases, with 18 bases between. The CDR3 here is CASSPLGGDAGANVLTF. CDR3 sequence (DNA): TGTGCCAGCAGCCCACTTGGAGGGGACGCGGGGGCCAACGTCCTGACTTTC.

This chain uses TRBV28 with TRBJ2-5; maybe TRBD1 (5 bases). The V and J ends lost 10 bases and 2 bases respectively, with 11 bases between them. Germline CDR1 reads MDHEN; CDR2 reads SYDVKM. CDR3 size: 12 residues. DNA for the CDR3: TGTGCCACCAGGGTTTATCAAGAGACCCAGTACTTC. This gives the protein CATRVYQETQYF.

The chain uses TRBV10-3 and TRBJ2-7; 7 bases align to TRBD1. Germline V gene data show CDR1 as ENHRY and CDR2 as SYGVKD. J lost 0 bases, V lost 3 bases, and 8 bases had no gene match. The CDR3 length is 16 residues. The CDR3 protein is CAISDPGQATSYEQYF. CDR3 DNA: TGTGCCATCAGTGACCCCGGACAGGCGACCTCCTACGAGCAGTACTTC.

This clone was counted at least ten times. The genes are TRBV28 and TRBJ1-1; unclear D gene. The CDR3 has 16 amino acids. Deletions cut 4 bases from V and 0 bases from J, with 15 bases between. Germline V gene lookup returns CDR1 MDHEN and CDR2 SYDVKM. CDR3 sequence: CASSSTFGQVNTEAFF. The CDR3, as DNA: TGTGCCAGCAGTTCGACCTTCGGGCAGGTGAACACTGAAGCTTTCTTT.

V is TRBV28 and J is TRBJ1-2; TRBD1 is a possible D gene (6 bases). V was shortened by 1 base and J by 5 bases, with 23 bases between the two germline ends. This CDR3 is 18 amino acids long. Germline values: CDR1 MDHEN, CDR2 SYDVKM. The CDR3 region has the DNA TGTGCCAGCAGTTTATCGAATGGGGCGGGGGCGCGGGGGTATGGCTACACCTTC. Translated, it gives CASSLSNGAGARGYGYTF.

This clone was recorded only once. The chain is built from TRBV2 and TRBJ1-3; D not resolved. CDR1 and CDR2 (germline): SNHLY, FYNNEI. With 3 bases removed from V and 4 bases from J, the gap between germline ends came to 4 bases. This CDR3 has 12 amino acids. This chain's CDR3 is CASSDQGNTIYF. The CDR3 DNA is TGTGCCAGCAGTGATCAGGGAAACACCATATATTTT.

The chain has TRBV30 and TRBJ2-3; D is uncertain. CDR3 size: 12 residues. V lost 4 bases to trimming and J lost 5 bases, with 10 bases between them. The V gene's germline CDR1 is GTSNPN and CDR2 SVGIG (reference sequence). CDR3 DNA: TGTGCCTGGAAGCCCAATGAAGATACGCAGTATTTT. It codes for CAWKPNEDTQYF.

This clone occurred once. J is TRBJ2-1 and V is TRBV5-1, with 8 bases fitting TRBD2. The CDR3 spans 16 residues. The V gene end was trimmed by 0 bases and the J gene end by 3 bases; junction bases not matched to a gene: 5. CDR1 is SGHRS, CDR2 YFSETQ, per germline. CDR3 loop: CASSLGQLAGYNEQFF. Written as DNA, the CDR3 is TGCGCCAGCAGCTTGGGTCAGCTAGCGGGCTACAATGAGCAGTTCTTC.

This chain joins TRBV29-1 and TRBJ1-2, with D uncertain. Trimming shortened V by 2 bases and J by 6 bases, and 16 bases separated the two germline ends. Germline V gene sequence: CDR1 SQVTM, CDR2 ANQGSEA. The CDR3 length is 14 residues. DNA for the CDR3: TGCAGCGTTGAATTTCGACGCCGGGGTCATGGCTACACCTTC. It encodes CSVEFRRRGHGYTF.

This rearrangement joins TRBV28 to TRBJ1-1, with D unclear. CDR1 is MDHEN and CDR2 is SYDVKM in the germline V gene. The V and J ends lost 3 bases and 4 bases respectively, with 15 bases between them. CDR3 length: 15 residues. The CDR3 region has the DNA TGTGCCAGCAGTTTTTATCCGGCGGCGGGCACTGAAGCTTTCTTT. Encoded protein: CASSFYPAAGTEAFF.

This clone came up a few times. The V and J genes are TRBV18 and TRBJ1-5; D possibly corresponds to TRBD1 (5 bases). In germline, CDR1 is KGHSH, CDR2 LQKENI. The CDR3 is 14 amino acids. Trimming removed 3 bases from V and 6 bases from J, with 12 bases in between. The CDR3 bases are TGTGCCAGCTCACCTTCAATGCAGGGTCAGCCCCAGCATTTT. Translated: CASSPSMQGQPQHF.

The CDR3 protein is CASSFRAGGRETQYF. DNA for the CDR3: TGTGCCAGCAGTTTCAGAGCGGGAGGGAGAGAGACCCAGTACTTC. The chain combines TRBV28 with TRBJ2-5, with TRBD2 matching 10 bases. The CDR3 runs to 15 residues. Germline V gives CDR1 MDHEN, CDR2 SYDVKM. Germline trimming cut 3 bases from V and 4 bases from J; bases unmatched to any gene: 5.

The V gene is TRBV19, the J gene TRBJ1-5; 12 bases are a match to TRBD1. J gave up 2 bases and V 5 bases, and 10 bases lay outside the gene matches. This CDR3 is 18 amino acids long. Germline loops: CDR1 LNHDA, CDR2 SQIVND (reference sequence). The chain's CDR3 is CASSSRDRGLYGNQPQHF. For the CDR3, the DNA is TGTGCCAGTAGTTCCCGGGACAGGGGGCTTTATGGCAATCAGCCCCAGCATTTT.

This sequence joins TRBV29-1 and TRBJ2-7; TRBD2 aligns across 7 bases. The CDR3 consists of 16 residues. CDR1 and CDR2 (germline): SQVTM, ANQGSEA. The J segment lost 0 bases and the V segment lost 2 bases, leaving 10 bases of the junction unmatched. Here the CDR3 reads CSVELGGYQSSYEQYF. CDR3 DNA sequence: TGCAGCGTTGAATTGGGAGGGTACCAGAGCTCCTACGAGCAGTACTTC.

The genes are TRBV6-6 and TRBJ2-1; a weak D match, TRBD2 (5 bases). The CDR3 extends over 13 amino acids. In germline, CDR1 is MNHNY, CDR2 SVGAGI (reference sequence). Trimming shortened V by 1 base and J by 8 bases, and 9 bases separated the two germline ends. The CDR3 sequence: CASSYWSADEQFF. DNA for the CDR3: TGTGCCAGCAGTTACTGGTCAGCGGATGAGCAGTTCTTC.

Points on this clone: At the DNA level, this CDR3 is encoded by other sequences in the same sample as well. The chain joins TRBV19 to TRBJ2-7; D is undetermined. Germline CDR1 LNHDA, CDR2 SQIVND (reference sequence). The CDR3 consists of 13 residues. V gave up 1 base and J gave up 0 bases, with 4 bases separating them. CDR3 amino acids: CASSIGDSYEQYF. The CDR3 DNA is TGTGCCAGTAGTATAGGCGACTCCTACGAGCAGTACTTC.